This T cell receptor beta chain was recovered during a study of T cells after yellow fever vaccination. Study-level findings and limits: After the booster, approximately 96% of CD4 and about nine tenths of CD8 primary-response clones were re-detected.

TCRdb analysed the 5' RACE reads with MiXCR anew, one entry per CDR3 protein. The sample includes 500,000 to 650,000 distinct CDR3 sequences, 17% seen only once; the top ten take 15% to 20%. The trim removed 2 bases at V and 5 bases at J, leaving 14 bases unmatched. Looked up from germline, CDR1 is KGHSY and CDR2 is FQNENV. The CDR3 sequence is 18 residues long. This clonotype turned up a few times. The antigen remains unidentified. The J gene is TRBJ2-1, the V gene TRBV16, with 8 bases lining up with TRBD1. Sample: PBMCs, taken 4 to 6 days after the first yellow fever vaccination. This clonotype was obtained from a man in his late teens or twenties who received the YFV17D yellow fever vaccine. The CDR3 sequence: CASSQGVRTGTYDNEQFF. Here the CDR3 DNA reads TGTGCCAGCAGCCAAGGAGTTAGGACAGGGACGTATGACAATGAGCAGTTCTTC.